A single sample is the source of the 23 T cell receptor beta chains below, sequenced in a study of CD8+CD57+ T cells in acquired aplastic anemia (dated by TCRdb to 2016 to 2018). Sequencing took place on an Illumina HiSeq 2000. Genomic DNA was used as template for profiling of TCR beta VDJ combinations and CDR3 sequences. In-frame beta chains were kept once TCRdb had trimmed the public reads at Q25 with fastp and called clones with MiXCR. Identical CDR3 protein sequences are pooled into one entry, listed with their most common genes and DNA. For this sample there are some 220,000 distinct CDR3 sequences; around 32% appear just once. 0.95% to 1.2% of the sample is in the top ten clones. Sequencing used sorted CD4+, CD8+, or CD8+CD57+ T cells (not recorded which) from PBMCs. The receptors originated from a human donor in good health, serving as a control.

A note on this clonotype: Possible read error: a much larger clone is one base away. The chain carries TRBV20-1 and TRBJ2-7; TRBD1 is a possible D gene (6 bases). The germline V gene has CDR1 DFQATT and CDR2 SNEGSKA (reference sequence). CDR3 length: 15 amino acids. Trimming took 2 bases from V and 4 from J, leaving 18 bases between them. The CDR3: CSARNPLQGSYEQYF. The CDR3 region has the DNA TGCAGTGCTAGAAACCCTTTACAGGGTTCGTACGAGCAGTACTTC.

The chain employs TRBV10-2 and TRBJ2-7, with a possible D match to TRBD2 (5 bases). V was trimmed by 8 bases and J by 3 bases, leaving 11 bases between them. This CDR3 has 12 residues. In germline, CDR1 is WSHSY, CDR2 SAAADI. The CDR3 reads CASRERRYEQYF. The CDR3 nucleotides are TGCGCCAGCCGGGAACGACGCTACGAGCAGTACTTC.

The CDR3 DNA is TGTGCCAGCAGCTTGAGAATCTGGGACGGAAACACCATATATTTT. It is translated as CASSLRIWDGNTIYF. The chain combines TRBV11-2 with TRBJ1-3, with D perhaps matching TRBD1 (5 bases). This CDR3 is built from 15 residues. Germline lookup yields CDR1 SGHAT and CDR2 FQNNGV. Trimming stripped 3 bases from V and 4 bases from J, with 13 bases between.

This clonotype was found many times. The CDR3 DNA sequence: TGCAGTGCGGGACAGAACACTGAAGCTTTCTTT. It specifies CSAGQNTEAFF. The rearrangement joins TRBV20-1 to TRBJ1-1; perhaps TRBD1 as D (6 bases). The CDR3 is 11 amino acids. Trimming left V 6 bases short and J 1 base short, with 6 bases between. In germline, CDR1 is DFQATT, CDR2 SNEGSKA (reference sequence).

The table lists this clonotype with a few counts. The chain joins TRBV6-1 to TRBJ2-3, with TRBD2 matching 8 bases. The CDR3 sequence is 16 residues long. V dropped 7 bases and J dropped 1; count of bases not matched to a gene: 10. Germline assignment: CDR1 MNHNS and CDR2 SASEGT. The CDR3 here is CASTTLRAGGTDTQYF. CDR3 sequence (DNA): TGTGCCAGCACCACCCTTCGAGCGGGAGGCACAGATACGCAGTATTTT.

V usage is TRBV7-8 and J usage is TRBJ2-7; maybe TRBD2 (5 bases). This CDR3 is 13 amino acids long. V lost 6 bases and J 4 bases, leaving 13 bases between the germline ends. Germline V gene lookup returns CDR1 SGHVS and CDR2 FQNEAQ. The CDR3 coding sequence is TGTGCCAGCAGTTGGGGAGAGGAGTACGAGCAGTACTTC. Translating it yields CASSWGEEYEQYF.

This clonotype has ten or more counts. V is TRBV6-5 and J is TRBJ2-1, with 10 nucleotides matching TRBD1. J gave up 9 bases and V 2 bases, and 7 bases lay outside the gene matches. Germline V gives CDR1 MNHEY, CDR2 SVGAGI. The CDR3 runs to 15 residues. For the CDR3, the DNA is TGTGCCAGCAGTTACGAGACAGGGGGCATCGGTGAGCAGTTCTTC. The encoded protein is CASSYETGGIGEQFF.

Ten or more counts support this clonotype. This chain links TRBV7-7 with TRBJ2-2; TRBD2 might be the D (5 bases). V dropped 5 bases and J dropped 7 bases, with 11 bases sitting between them. This CDR3 region has 13 residues. CDR1 SSHAT and CDR2 FNYEAQ come from the germline V gene (reference sequence). The CDR3 reads CASSRNRGGELFF. For the CDR3, the DNA is TGTGCCAGCAGCCGGAATCGGGGCGGGGAGCTGTTTTTT.

The table lists this clonotype with many counts. This rearrangement joins TRBV12-3 or TRBV12-4 to TRBJ1-1; no reliable D call. With 6 bases removed from V and 5 bases from J, the gap between germline ends came to 7 bases. The CDR3 has 11 residues. The CDR3 loop reads CASSLWTEAFF. The CDR3 nucleotides are TGTGCCAGCAGCCTTTGGACTGAAGCTTTCTTT.

As concerns this clonotype: A much larger clone lies one base from this, so it may be a read error. The V gene is TRBV20-1, the J gene TRBJ1-1, with D perhaps TRBD1 (5 bases). Germline CDR1 and CDR2: DFQATT and SNEGSKA (reference sequence). CDR3 length: 12 amino acids. The CDR3 DNA reads as TGCAGTGCTAGTGGGGGGAACACTGAAGTTTTCTTT. Amino acid sequence: CSASGGNTEVFF.

This clonotype was counted between two and nine times. The V gene is TRBV20-1, the J gene TRBJ2-2; no reliable D call. Germline V gives CDR1 DFQATT, CDR2 SNEGSKA (reference sequence). Trimming shortened V by 1 base and J by 2 bases, and 8 bases separated the two germline ends. There are 14 residues in the CDR3. DNA for the CDR3: TGCAGTGCTAGAGGGACGGGTAACACCGGGGAGCTGTTTTTT. Its protein is CSARGTGNTGELFF.

This clonotype was counted many times. The V gene is TRBV5-1, the J gene TRBJ2-7; 8 bases fit TRBD1. V gave up 6 bases and J gave up 6 bases; unmatched junction bases: 14. The germline CDR1 and CDR2 sequences are SGHRS and YFSETQ. The CDR3 consists of 15 residues. CDR3 loop: CASTPRFDRGGEQYF. The CDR3 nucleotides are TGCGCCAGCACCCCCCGTTTCGACAGGGGAGGCGAGCAGTACTTC. Based on the CDR3 plus reference TRBV5-1 and TRBJ2-7, the full variable domain is KAGVTQTPRYLIKTRGQQVTLSCSPISGHRSVSWYQQTPGQGLQFLFEYFSETQRNKGNFPGRFSGRQFSNSRSEMNVSTLELGDSALYLCASTPRFDRGGEQYFGPGTRLTVT.

V is TRBV11-1 and J is TRBJ2-3, with 8 nucleotides matching TRBD2. Germline CDR1 reads SGHAT; CDR2 reads FQDESV (reference sequence). V dropped 5 bases and J dropped 4; count of bases not matched to a gene: 11. This CDR3 comprises 16 residues. The CDR3 reads CASSPTGTSIPDTQYF. The CDR3 DNA follows: TGTGCCAGCAGCCCAACCGGGACTAGTATTCCAGATACGCAGTATTTT.

This chain links TRBV7-8 with TRBJ2-4; D uncertain. V lost 5 bases and J 3 bases, leaving 8 bases between the germline ends. Germline assignment: CDR1 SGHVS and CDR2 FQNEAQ. This CDR3 comprises 13 residues. The CDR3: CASSNIGKNIQYF. Written as DNA, the CDR3 is TGTGCCAGCAGCAATATAGGCAAAAACATTCAGTACTTC.

The chain uses TRBV11-1 and TRBJ2-3; TRBD1 agrees at 9 bases. The germline CDR1 and CDR2 sequences are SGHAT and FQDESV (reference sequence). This CDR3 spans 16 amino acids. V shed 4 bases and J 2 bases; nucleotides not matched to a gene: 7. CDR3 sequence reads: CASSSRDREDTDTQYF. Written as DNA, the CDR3 is TGTGCCAGCAGCTCCCGGGACAGGGAAGACACAGATACGCAGTATTTT.

In its sample, this clonotype was seen many times. The V gene is TRBV20-1, the J gene TRBJ2-3; 8 nucleotides line up with TRBD2. V lost 6 bases and J lost 2; bases outside the gene matches: 7. Germline assignment: CDR1 DFQATT and CDR2 SNEGSKA (reference sequence). The CDR3 has 14 residues. The CDR3 DNA reads TGCAGTGCCATTACTAGCGGACCCACAGATACGCAGTATTTT. Its protein product is CSAITSGPTDTQYF.

At least ten counts were recorded for this clonotype. This sequence joins TRBV15 and TRBJ2-5; possibly TRBD1 or TRBD2 for D (5 bases each). This CDR3 contains 14 residues. CDR1 and CDR2 from the germline V gene are LNHNV and YYDKDF (reference sequence). V shed 5 bases and J shed 5 bases, with 15 bases lying between them. The CDR3 DNA is TGTGCCACCAGCGCACCGGGACGGCCTGAGACCCAGTACTTC. It codes for CATSAPGRPETQYF. Filled out from reference TRBV15 and TRBJ2-5, the complete variable domain reads DAMVIQNPRYQVTQFGKPVTLSCSQTLNHNVMYWYQQKSSQAPKLLFHYYDKDFNNEADTPDNFQSRRPNTSFCFLDIRSPGLGDTAMYLCATSAPGRPETQYFGPGTRLLVL.

The V gene is TRBV11-2, the J gene TRBJ2-1; TRBD2 matches at 8 bases. J lost 2 bases, V lost 0 bases, and 15 bases had no gene match. Germline V lookup: CDR1 SGHAT, CDR2 FQNNGV. The CDR3 is 20 amino acids. CDR3 sequence: CASSLDPTAGGPLPYNEQFF. CDR3 DNA: TGTGCCAGCAGCTTAGATCCTACTGCGGGAGGTCCCCTTCCCTACAATGAGCAGTTCTTC.

This clonotype was seen repeatedly, ten times or more. V is TRBV5-4 and J is TRBJ2-7; 10 positions match TRBD1. The CDR3 runs 17 residues. CDR1 and CDR2 (germline): SGHNT, YYREEE (reference sequence). V lost 1 base and J lost 5; bases outside the gene matches: 12. DNA for the CDR3: TGTGCCAGCAGCTTGAATCTACCGGGACAGGGGCTCAACGAGCAGTACTTC. Translation gives CASSLNLPGQGLNEQYF.

The chain carries TRBV2 and TRBJ2-7; the match to TRBD1 covers 10 bases. The germline gives CDR1 SNHLY, CDR2 FYNNEI. J gave up 2 bases and V 7 bases, and 5 bases lay outside the gene matches. The CDR3 totals 14 residues. CDR3 nucleotides: TGTGCCAGCATCGGGGACAGGGGTCCCTACGAGCAGTACTTC. It codes for CASIGDRGPYEQYF.

This clonotype was seen repeatedly, ten times or more. This chain joins TRBV24-1 and TRBJ2-6; tentatively, D is TRBD1 (5 bases). V was shortened by 3 bases and J by 0 bases, with 8 bases between the two germline ends. Germline lookup yields CDR1 KGHDR and CDR2 SFDVKD. The CDR3 has 16 amino acids. CDR3 in amino acids: CATSDGASSGANVLTF. Written as DNA, the CDR3 is TGTGCCACCAGTGATGGGGCCAGCTCTGGGGCCAACGTCCTGACTTTC.

About this clonotype: Its ends do not fully match the called genes, so a read error is possible. The V call is TRBV7-3, the J call TRBJ2-3, with 12 bases fitting TRBD2. This CDR3 has 21 amino acids. CDR1 SGHTA and CDR2 FQGTGA come from the germline V gene. The CDR3 DNA reads TGTGCCAGCAGCTTAAGGGTTTCTTCCGGTCTAGCGGGAGGGCCGACAGATACACAGTATTTT. Its translation: CASSLRVSSGLAGGPTDTQYF.

This clonotype was seen a few times. This sequence joins TRBV19 and TRBJ2-5, with D tentatively TRBD1 (5 bases). Germline assignment: CDR1 LNHDA and CDR2 SQIVND (reference sequence). Between the trimmed V and J ends, which lost 11 bases and 3 bases, there was a span of 16 bases. The CDR3 sequence is 13 residues long. This CDR3 reads CAWISRDEETQYF. In DNA, the CDR3 is TGTGCCTGGATAAGCAGGGATGAAGAGACCCAGTACTTC.